A selection of T cell receptor beta chains follows, all from one sample in a study of shared clonotypes between healthy human individuals. Libraries were prepared by immunoSEQ multiplex PCR; TCRdb keeps only in-frame clonotypes and omits some of them. The table includes more than 2 million clones, roughly 95% detected once. The specimen was naive CD8+ T cells from PBMCs. These receptors came from a man aged 18 to 35 in good health. Some clones in this sample may be carry-over from other donors' samples. Both conserved end residues are part of each CDR3. Each record gives: V gene, J gene, CDR3 protein.

>TRBV27|TRBJ2-7
CASSLMREFGAYEQYF
>TRBV28|TRBJ2-2
CASSFSKRGGELFF
>TRBV7-3|TRBJ2-1
CASSLSGRVNEQFF
>TRBV9|TRBJ2-3
CASSAGITDTQYF
>TRBV7-2|TRBJ2-7
CASSLVGQGGEQYF
>TRBV27|TRBJ1-4
CASSLGGGLNEKLFF
>TRBV9|TRBJ2-1
CASSVGDQRYNEQFF
>TRBV9|TRBJ1-4
CASSGTGGEKLFF
>TRBV11-2|TRBJ1-1
CASSFYSQGLNTEAFF
>TRBV27|TRBJ2-1
CASSRPLVLAGSNEQFF
>TRBV4-1|TRBJ2-2
CASSHPTSGVNTGELFF
>TRBV27|TRBJ1-3
CASSYLIPKGARGNTIYF
>TRBV30|TRBJ2-2
CAWREVGELFF
>TRBV7-9|TRBJ2-7
CASSLGQGSEYF
>TRBV28|TRBJ1-1
CASSAAQGVTEAFF
>TRBV6-6|TRBJ2-7
CASSQPDRGDNEQYF
>TRBV27|TRBJ1-1
CASSLFWGTAIYTEAFF
>TRBV13|TRBJ2-2
CASGLTGGTGELFF
>TRBV7-2|TRBJ1-1
CASSQERTGTGGMNTEAFF
>TRBV27|TRBJ2-3
CASTSSGPYPVDTQYF
>TRBV5-1|TRBJ1-5
CASRGQGGGNQPQHF
>TRBV7-8|TRBJ1-5
CASSSLIRQANQPQHF
>TRBV5-4|TRBJ2-3
CASSLAYSTDTQYF